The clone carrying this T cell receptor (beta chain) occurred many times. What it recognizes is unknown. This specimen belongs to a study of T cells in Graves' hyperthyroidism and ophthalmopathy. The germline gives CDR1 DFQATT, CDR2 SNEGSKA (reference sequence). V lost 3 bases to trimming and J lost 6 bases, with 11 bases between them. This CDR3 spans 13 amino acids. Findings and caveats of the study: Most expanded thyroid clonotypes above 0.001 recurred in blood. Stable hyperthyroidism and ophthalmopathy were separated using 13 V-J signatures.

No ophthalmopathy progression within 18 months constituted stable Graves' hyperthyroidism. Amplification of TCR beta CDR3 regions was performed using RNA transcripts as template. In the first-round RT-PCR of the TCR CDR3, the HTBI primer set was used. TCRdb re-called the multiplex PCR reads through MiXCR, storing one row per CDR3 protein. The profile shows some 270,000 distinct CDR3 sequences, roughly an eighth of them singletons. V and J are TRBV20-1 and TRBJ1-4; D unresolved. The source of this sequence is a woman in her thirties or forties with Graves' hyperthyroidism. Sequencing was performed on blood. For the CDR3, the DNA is TGCAGTGCTAGTGAGCGACTGGATGAAAAACTGTTTTTT. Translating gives CSASERLDEKLFF.